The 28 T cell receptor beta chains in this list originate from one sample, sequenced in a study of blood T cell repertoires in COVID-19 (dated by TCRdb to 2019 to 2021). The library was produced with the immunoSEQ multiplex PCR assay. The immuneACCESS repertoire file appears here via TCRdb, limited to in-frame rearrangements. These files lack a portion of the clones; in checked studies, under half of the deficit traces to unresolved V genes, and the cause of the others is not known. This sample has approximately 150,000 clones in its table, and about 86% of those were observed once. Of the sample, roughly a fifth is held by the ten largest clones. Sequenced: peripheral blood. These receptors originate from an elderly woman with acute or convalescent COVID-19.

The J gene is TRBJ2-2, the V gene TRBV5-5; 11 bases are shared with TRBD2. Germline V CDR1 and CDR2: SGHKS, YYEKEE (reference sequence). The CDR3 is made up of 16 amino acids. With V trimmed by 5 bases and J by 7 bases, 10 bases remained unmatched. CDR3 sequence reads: CASRPGLAAGNGELFF. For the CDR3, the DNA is TGTGCCAGCAGACCGGGACTAGCGGCTGGGAACGGGGAGCTGTTTTTT.

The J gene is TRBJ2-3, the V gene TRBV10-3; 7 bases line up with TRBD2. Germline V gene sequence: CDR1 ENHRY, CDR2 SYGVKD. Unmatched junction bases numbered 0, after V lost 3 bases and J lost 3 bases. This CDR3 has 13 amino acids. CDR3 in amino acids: CAISDGGTDTQYF. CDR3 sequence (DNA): TGTGCCATCAGTGACGGGGGGACAGATACGCAGTATTTT.

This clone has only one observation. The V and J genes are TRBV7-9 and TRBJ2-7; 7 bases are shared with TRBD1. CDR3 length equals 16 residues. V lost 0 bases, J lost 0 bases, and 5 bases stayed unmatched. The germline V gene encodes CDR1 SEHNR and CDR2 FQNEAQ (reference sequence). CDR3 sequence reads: CASSLALGQVSYEQYF. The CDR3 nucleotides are TGTGCCAGCAGCTTAGCGTTAGGACAGGTCTCCTACGAGCAGTACTTC.

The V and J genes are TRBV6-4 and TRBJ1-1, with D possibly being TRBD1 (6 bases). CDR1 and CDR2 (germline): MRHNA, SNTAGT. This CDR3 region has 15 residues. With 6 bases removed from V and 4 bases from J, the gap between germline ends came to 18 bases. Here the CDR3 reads CASRPRDTTGTEAFF. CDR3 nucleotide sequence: TGTGCCAGCAGGCCCAGGGACACAACGGGCACTGAAGCTTTCTTT.

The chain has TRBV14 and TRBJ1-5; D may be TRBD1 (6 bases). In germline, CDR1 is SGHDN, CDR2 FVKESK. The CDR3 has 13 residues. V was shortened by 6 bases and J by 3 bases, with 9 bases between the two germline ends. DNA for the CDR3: TGTGCCAGCAGTCAGGGGCCCAATCAGCCCCAGCATTTT. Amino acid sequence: CASSQGPNQPQHF. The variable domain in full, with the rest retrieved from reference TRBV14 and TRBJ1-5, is EAGVTQFPSHSVIEKGQTVTLRCDPISGHDNLYWYRRVMGKEIKFLLHFVKESKQDESGMPNNRFLAERTGGTYSTLKVQPAELEDSGVYFCASSQGPNQPQHFGDGTRLSIL.

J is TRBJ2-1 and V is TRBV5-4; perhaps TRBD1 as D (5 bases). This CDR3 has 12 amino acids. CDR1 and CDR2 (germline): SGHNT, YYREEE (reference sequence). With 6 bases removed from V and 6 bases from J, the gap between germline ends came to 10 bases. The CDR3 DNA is TGTGCCAGCAAGGGGATAGCCAATGAGCAGTTCTTC. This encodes CASKGIANEQFF.

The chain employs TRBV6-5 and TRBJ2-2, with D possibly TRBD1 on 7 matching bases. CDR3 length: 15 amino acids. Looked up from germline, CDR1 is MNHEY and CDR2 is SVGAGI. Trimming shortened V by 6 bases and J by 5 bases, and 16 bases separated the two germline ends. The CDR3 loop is CASRRDSMGTGELFF. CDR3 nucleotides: TGTGCCAGCAGGCGGGACAGTATGGGGACCGGGGAGCTGTTTTTT.

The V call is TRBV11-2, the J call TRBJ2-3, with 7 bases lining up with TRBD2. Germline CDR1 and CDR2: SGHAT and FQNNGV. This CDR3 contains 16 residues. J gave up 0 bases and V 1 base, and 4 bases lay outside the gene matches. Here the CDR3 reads CASSLAGGSSTDTQYF. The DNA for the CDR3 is TGTGCCAGCAGCTTAGCGGGAGGCTCTAGCACAGATACGCAGTATTTT.

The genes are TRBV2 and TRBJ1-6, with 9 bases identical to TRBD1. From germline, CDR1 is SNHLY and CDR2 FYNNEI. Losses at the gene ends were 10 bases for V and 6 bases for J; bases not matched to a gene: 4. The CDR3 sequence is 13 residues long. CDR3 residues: CATTGGVNSPLHF. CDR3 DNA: TGTGCCACTACAGGGGGCGTTAATTCACCCCTCCACTTT.

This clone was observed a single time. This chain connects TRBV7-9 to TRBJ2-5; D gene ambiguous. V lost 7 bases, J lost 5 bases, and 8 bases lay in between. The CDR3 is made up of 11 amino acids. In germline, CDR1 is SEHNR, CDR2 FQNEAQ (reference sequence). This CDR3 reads CASKTAETQYF. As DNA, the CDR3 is TGTGCCAGCAAAACTGCGGAGACCCAGTACTTC.

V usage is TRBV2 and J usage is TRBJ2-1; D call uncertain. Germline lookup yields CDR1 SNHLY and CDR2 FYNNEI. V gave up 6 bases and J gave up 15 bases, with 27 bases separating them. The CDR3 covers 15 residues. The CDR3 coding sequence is TGTGCCAGCAGGTTGGTCCTCGGCTACATGGGCAATCCGTTCTTC. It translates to CASRLVLGYMGNPFF.

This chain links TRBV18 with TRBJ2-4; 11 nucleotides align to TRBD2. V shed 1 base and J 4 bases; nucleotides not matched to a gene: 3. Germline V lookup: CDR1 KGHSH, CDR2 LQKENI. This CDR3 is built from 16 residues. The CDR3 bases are TGTGCCAGCTCACCACGACTAGCGGGGTCTAAAAACATTCAGTACTTC. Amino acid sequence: CASSPRLAGSKNIQYF.

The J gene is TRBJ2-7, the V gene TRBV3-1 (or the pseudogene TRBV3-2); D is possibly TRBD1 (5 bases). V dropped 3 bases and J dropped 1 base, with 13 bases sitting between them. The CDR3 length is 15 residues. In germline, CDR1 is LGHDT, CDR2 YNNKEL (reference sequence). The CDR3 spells CASSQGHGRSYEQYF. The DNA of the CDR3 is TGTGCCAGCAGCCAGGGGCACGGCCGATCCTACGAGCAGTACTTC.

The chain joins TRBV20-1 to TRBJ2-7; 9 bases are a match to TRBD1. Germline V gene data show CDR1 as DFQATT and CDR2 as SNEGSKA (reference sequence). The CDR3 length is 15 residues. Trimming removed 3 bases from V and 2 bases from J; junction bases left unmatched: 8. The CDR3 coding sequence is TGCAGTGCTAGTCGGACGGACAGGGGCACCTACGAGCAGTACTTC. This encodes CSASRTDRGTYEQYF.

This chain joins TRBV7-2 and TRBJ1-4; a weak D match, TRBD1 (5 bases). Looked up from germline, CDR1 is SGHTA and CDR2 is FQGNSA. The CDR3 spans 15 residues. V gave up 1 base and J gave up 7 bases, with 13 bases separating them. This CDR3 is CASSLVGGSGEKLFF. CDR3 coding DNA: TGTGCCAGCAGCTTAGTCGGGGGAAGCGGTGAAAAACTGTTTTTT. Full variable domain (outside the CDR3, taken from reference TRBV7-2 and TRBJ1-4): GAGVSQSPSNKVTEKGKDVELRCDPISGHTALYWYRQSLGQGLEFLIYFQGNSAPDKSGLPSDRFSAERTGGSVSTLTIQRTQQEDSAVYLCASSLVGGSGEKLFFGSGTQLSVL.

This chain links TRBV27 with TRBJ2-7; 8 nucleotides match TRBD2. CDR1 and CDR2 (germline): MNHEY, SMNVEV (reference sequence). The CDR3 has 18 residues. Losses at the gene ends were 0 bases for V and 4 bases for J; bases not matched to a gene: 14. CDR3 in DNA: TGTGCCAGCAGTTTATCGGGCTTAGCGGGAACGGTTGGGTACGAGCAGTACTTC. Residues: CASSLSGLAGTVGYEQYF.

CDR3 in DNA: TGTGCCAGCAGCTTGGGGACAGGGGGCAGGGACATTCAGTACTTC. Protein: CASSLGTGGRDIQYF. V and J are TRBV11-3 and TRBJ2-4; TRBD1 matches 12 bases. The CDR3 loop spans 15 amino acids. Looked up from germline, CDR1 is SGHNT and CDR2 is YENEEA. V lost 3 bases and J lost 8; bases outside the gene matches: 5.

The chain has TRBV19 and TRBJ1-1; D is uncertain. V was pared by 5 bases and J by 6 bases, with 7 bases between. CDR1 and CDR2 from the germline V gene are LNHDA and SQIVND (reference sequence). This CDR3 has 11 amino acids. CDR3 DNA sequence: TGTGCCAGTAGTGAGTATCCTGAAGCTTTCTTT. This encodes CASSEYPEAFF. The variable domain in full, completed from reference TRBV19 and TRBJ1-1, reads DGGITQSPKYLFRKEGQNVTLSCEQNLNHDAMYWYRQDPGQGLRLIYYSQIVNDFQKGDIAEGYSVSREKKESFPLTVTSAQKNPTAFYLCASSEYPEAFFGQGTRLTVV.

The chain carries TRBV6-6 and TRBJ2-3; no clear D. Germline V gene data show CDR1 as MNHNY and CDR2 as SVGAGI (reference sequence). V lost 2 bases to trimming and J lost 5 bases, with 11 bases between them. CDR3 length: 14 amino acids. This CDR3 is CASSYVSWIDTQYF. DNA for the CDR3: TGTGCCAGCAGTTACGTTAGCTGGATAGATACGCAGTATTTT.

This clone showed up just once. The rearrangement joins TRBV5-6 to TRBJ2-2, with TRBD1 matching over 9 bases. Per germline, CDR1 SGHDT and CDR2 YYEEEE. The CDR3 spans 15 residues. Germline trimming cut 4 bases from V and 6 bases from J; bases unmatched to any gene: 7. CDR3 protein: CASSRRDRVSGELFF. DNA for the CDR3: TGTGCCAGCAGCCGCCGGGACAGGGTATCCGGGGAGCTGTTTTTT.

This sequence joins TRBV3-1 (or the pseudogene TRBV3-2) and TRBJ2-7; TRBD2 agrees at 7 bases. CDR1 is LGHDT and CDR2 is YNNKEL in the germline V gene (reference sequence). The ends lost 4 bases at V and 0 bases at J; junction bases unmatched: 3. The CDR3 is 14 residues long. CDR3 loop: CASSPRDYSYEQYF. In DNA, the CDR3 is TGTGCCAGCAGCCCCCGGGACTACTCCTACGAGCAGTACTTC.

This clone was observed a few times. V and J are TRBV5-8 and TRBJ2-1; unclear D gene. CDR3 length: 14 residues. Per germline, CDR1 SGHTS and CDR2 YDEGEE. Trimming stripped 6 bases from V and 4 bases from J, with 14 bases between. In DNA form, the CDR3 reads TGTGCCAGCACCAAGCTTATCGAATACAATGAGCAGTTCTTC. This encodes CASTKLIEYNEQFF. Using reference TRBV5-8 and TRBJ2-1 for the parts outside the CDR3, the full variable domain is EAGVTQSPTHLIKTRGQQATLRCSPISGHTSVYWYQQALGLGLQFLLWYDEGEERNRGNFPPRFSGRQFPNYSSELNVNALELEDSALYLCASTKLIEYNEQFFGPGTRLTVL.

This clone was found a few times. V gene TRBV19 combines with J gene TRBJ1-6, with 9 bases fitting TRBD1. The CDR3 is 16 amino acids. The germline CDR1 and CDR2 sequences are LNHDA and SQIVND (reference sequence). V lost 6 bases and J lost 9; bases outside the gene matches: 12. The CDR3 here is CASSSRTGARGSPLHF. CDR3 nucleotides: TGTGCCAGTAGCTCCCGGACAGGGGCGAGAGGTTCACCCCTCCACTTT. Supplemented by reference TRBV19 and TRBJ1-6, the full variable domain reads DGGITQSPKYLFRKEGQNVTLSCEQNLNHDAMYWYRQDPGQGLRLIYYSQIVNDFQKGDIAEGYSVSREKKESFPLTVTSAQKNPTAFYLCASSSRTGARGSPLHFGNGTRLTVT.

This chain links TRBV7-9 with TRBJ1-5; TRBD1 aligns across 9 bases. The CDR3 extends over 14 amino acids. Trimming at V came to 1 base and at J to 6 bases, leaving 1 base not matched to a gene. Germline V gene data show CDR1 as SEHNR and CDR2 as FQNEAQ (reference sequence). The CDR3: CASSLGTGAQPQHF. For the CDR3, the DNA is TGTGCCAGCAGCTTAGGGACAGGGGCTCAGCCCCAGCATTTT.

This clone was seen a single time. The CDR3 is CASSRGGLPRTDQPQHF. The CDR3 nucleotides are TGTGCCAGCTCACGGGGGGGCTTACCGAGGACGGATCAGCCCCAGCATTTT. This sequence joins TRBV18 and TRBJ1-5; D is possibly TRBD1 (6 bases). Germline CDR1 reads KGHSH; CDR2 reads LQKENI. The V end lost 4 bases, the J end lost 5 bases, and 21 bases lay between the germline ends. This CDR3 contains 17 residues.

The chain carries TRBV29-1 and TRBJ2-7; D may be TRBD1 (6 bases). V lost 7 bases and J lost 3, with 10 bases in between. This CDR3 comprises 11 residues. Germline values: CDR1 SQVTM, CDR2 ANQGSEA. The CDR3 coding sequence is TGCAGCGCTCGGACAGACTACGAGCAGTACTTC. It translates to CSARTDYEQYF.

The CDR3 DNA reads TGCAGCGTTGAAGTTGGGCGGGACAGGGGGCTTGGCGAGCAGTACTTC. Protein sequence: CSVEVGRDRGLGEQYF. The chain joins TRBV29-1 to TRBJ2-7; 12 bases are a match to TRBD1. The germline V gene has CDR1 SQVTM and CDR2 ANQGSEA. The CDR3 consists of 16 residues. J gave up 6 bases and V 1 base, and 10 bases lay outside the gene matches.

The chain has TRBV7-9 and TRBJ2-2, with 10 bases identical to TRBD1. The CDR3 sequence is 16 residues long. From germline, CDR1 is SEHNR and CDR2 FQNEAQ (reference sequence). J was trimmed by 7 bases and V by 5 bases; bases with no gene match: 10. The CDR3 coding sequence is TGTGCCAGCAGCCCTCGGGACAGGGGTTGGATCGGGGAGCTGTTTTTT. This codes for CASSPRDRGWIGELFF. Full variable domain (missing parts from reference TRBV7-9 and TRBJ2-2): DTGVSQNPRHKITKRGQNVTFRCDPISEHNRLYWYRQTLGQGPEFLTYFQNEAQLEKSRLLSDRFSAERPKGSFSTLEIQRTEQGDSAMYLCASSPRDRGWIGELFFGEGSRLTVL.